This T cell receptor (beta chain) was recovered during a study of shared clonotypes between healthy human individuals (dated by TCRdb to 2020 to 2022). In the study overall: The cohort included a few men and two women between 18 and 49 years of age. To estimate repertoire size and how much clonotype sharing occurs between individuals, the study deeply sequenced the blood TCR repertoires of roughly 5 healthy adults. For each donor, CD4 naive and CD4 memory were each given three plates, CD8 naive was given two plates, and CD8 memory was given one plate. Each donor's leukapheresis produced roughly between roughly 0.85 and 10 billion PBMCs. Libraries were prepared and TCR repertoires were sequenced by different laboratories using diverse techniques, in order to increase sequencing depth and limit assay-specific biases. Paper-wide results and their limitations: Higher generation probabilities were observed for clonotypes shared by all four sorted-subset donors than for non-shared clonotypes. Because the study included only a small number of donors, the genetic and exposure-history diversity represented was limited. Pairwise subsampling led to the expectation that sequencing depth would affect the degree of clonotype sharing among donors. Naive subsets generally had larger estimated clonotype richness than memory subsets did. Sampling was restricted to blood, and TCR repertoires in tissue are likely to differ from TCR repertoires in blood. Even with the large sequencing depth, rarefaction of the sorted-subset datasets indicated that sequencing was incomplete. Sharing across a handful of donors was observed for 4.5% to 6.5% of naive CD4, about 3.2% of naive CD8, 2% to 2.5% of memory CD4, and around 0.44% of memory CD8 clonotypes.

Using the deep immunoSEQ assay, multiplex PCR amplified TCR CDR3 regions from genomic DNA. Extracted genomic DNA from each cell subset was spread evenly across all wells of several immunoSEQ 96-well plates, with each plate serving as a replicate. Each replicate PCR for sorted subsets received about 0.2 ug genomic DNA, equal to tens of thousands of T cell genomes. The purified libraries were quantified using a Qubit 3.0 fluorometer, sized with a Bioanalyzer 2100, and then quantified again using the KAPA Library Quantification kit. Every immunoSEQ 96-well plate was sequenced on a dedicated single-read 150-cycle Illumina NextSeq 550 flow cell. As for how the authors treated the data: Because the immunoSEQ output held only junctional sequences and lacked quality scores, the filtering could not match the filtering applied to full-length reads. Sequences were annotated with PyIR, a Python wrapper for IgBLAST v1.9, using IMGT germline references to assign V/J genes and CDR3. Any read was removed if the V/J assignment was weak (E-value above 1e-6), the CDR3 was missing, or the read contained stop codons, out-of-frame junctions, or ambiguous translated residues. A V3J clonotype was defined by an identical inferred V gene, J gene, and CDR3 amino acid sequence. Percentage overlap between repertoires was computed as shared unique clonotypes divided by the size of the smaller repertoire. RTK rarefaction, the Chao1 estimator, and Recon v2.1 estimates of unobserved clonotypes were used to assess repertoire richness. OLGA was used to compute generation probabilities for all TCRbeta clonotypes that the gDNA method yielded from several donors. The table was pulled from immuneACCESS by TCRdb, which kept in-frame rearrangements only. Such tables lose some clones; where checked, under half of the loss comes from unresolved V genes, and the rest has no known cause. That table supplies the V and J calls and clone size; D and trimming were determined from the DNA. The sample includes around 600,000 clones, with about 98% observed a single time. The ten largest clones take up 0.3% of the sample.

CD8 naive samples were obtained by positive selection for CCR7 among CD45RO-negative cells, yielding a CD45RA+CCR7+ population from which TemRA cells were excluded. The donors were healthy, HIV-negative adults who had no recently reported acute infections or vaccinations. All donors were Caucasian adults living in Nashville, Tennessee, USA. After blood collection by leukapheresis, PBMCs were isolated using Ficoll-Histopaque density gradient centrifugation and then cryopreserved in the vapor phase of liquid nitrogen. Purity and quantity of every magnetically sorted T cell population were checked by analytical flow cytometry. Genomic DNA was isolated from each sorted fraction and quantified by UV absorbance on a Nanodrop 2000c. To note about this clone: Its antigen is currently not known. The record has no base qualities; no much larger clone is one base away.

The germline V gene supplies CDR1 SGHVS and CDR2 FNYEAQ. Including the terminal cysteine and phenylalanine, the CDR3 comprises 12 residues. Only the CDR3 region is kept as DNA, spanning 36 bases read in frame from base 1. V is shortened by 3 bases, J by 6 bases, and the region joining them spans 9 bases. The V and J genes are TRBV7-6 and TRBJ2-7; the D gene assignment is ambiguous. Source material: naive CD8+ T cells sorted from blood. The cell subset or site label here, explained by the study, means: CD45RA+CCR7+. This TCR derives from a man between 25 and 39 years old in good health. The CDR3 sequence is CASSFDPREQYF. The DNA is TGTGCCAGCAGCTTCGACCCGCGCGAGCAGTACTTC. With the rest looked up from the reference TRBV7-6 and TRBJ2-7 genes rather than sequenced, the full variable domain is GAGVSQSPRYKVTKRGQDVALRCDPISGHVSLYWYRQALGQGPEFLTYFNYEAQQDKSGLPNDRFSAERPEGSISTLTIQRTEQRDSAMYRCASSFDPREQYFGPGTRLTVT.